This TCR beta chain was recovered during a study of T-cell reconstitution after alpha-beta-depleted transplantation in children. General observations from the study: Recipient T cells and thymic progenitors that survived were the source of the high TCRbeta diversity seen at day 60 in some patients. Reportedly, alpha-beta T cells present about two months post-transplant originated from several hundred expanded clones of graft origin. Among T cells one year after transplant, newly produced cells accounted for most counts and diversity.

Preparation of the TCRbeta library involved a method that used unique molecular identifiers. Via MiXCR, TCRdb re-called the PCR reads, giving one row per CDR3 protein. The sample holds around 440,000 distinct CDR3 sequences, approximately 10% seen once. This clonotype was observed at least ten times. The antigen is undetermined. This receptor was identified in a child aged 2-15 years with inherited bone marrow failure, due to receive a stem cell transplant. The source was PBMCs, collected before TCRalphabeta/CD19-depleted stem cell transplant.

CDR3 nucleotides: TGTGCCAGCAGTCACCGAAGCGGGAGGGCCATCTACGAGCAGTACTTC. Its protein is CASSHRSGRAIYEQYF. The chain joins TRBV28 to TRBJ2-7; 10 nucleotides align to TRBD2. Germline values: CDR1 MDHEN, CDR2 SYDVKM. The CDR3 totals 16 residues. The J segment lost 3 bases and the V segment lost 5 bases, leaving 10 bases of the junction unmatched.